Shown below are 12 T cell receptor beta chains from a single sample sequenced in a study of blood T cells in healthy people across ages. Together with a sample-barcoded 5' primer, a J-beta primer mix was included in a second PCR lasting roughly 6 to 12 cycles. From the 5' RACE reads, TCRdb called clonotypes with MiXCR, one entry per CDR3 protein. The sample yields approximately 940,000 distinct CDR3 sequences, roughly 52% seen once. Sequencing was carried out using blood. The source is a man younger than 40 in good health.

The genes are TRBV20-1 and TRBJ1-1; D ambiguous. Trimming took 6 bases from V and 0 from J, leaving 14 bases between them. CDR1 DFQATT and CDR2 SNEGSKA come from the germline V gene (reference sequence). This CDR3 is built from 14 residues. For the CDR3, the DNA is TGCAGTGCCTCAAACAGTTTAATGAACACTGAAGCTTTCTTT. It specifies CSASNSLMNTEAFF.

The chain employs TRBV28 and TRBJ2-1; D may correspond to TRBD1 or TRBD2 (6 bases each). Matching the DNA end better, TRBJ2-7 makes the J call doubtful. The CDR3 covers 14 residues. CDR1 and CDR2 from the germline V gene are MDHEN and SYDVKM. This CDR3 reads CASSYRDSYNEQYF. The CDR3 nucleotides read TGTGCCAGCAGCTACAGGGACTCCTACAATGAGCAGTACTTC.

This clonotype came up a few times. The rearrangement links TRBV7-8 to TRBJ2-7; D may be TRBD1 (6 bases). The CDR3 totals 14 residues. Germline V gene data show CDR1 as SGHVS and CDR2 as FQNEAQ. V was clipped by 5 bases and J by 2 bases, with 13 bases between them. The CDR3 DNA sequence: TGTGCCAGCAGCGTTTATCAGGGGCCCTACGAGCAGTACTTC. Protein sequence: CASSVYQGPYEQYF.

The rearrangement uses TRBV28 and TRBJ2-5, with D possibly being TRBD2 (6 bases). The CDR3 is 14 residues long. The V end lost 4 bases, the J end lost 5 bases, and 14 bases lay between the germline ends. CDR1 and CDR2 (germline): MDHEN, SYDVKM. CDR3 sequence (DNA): TGTGCCAGCAGTTCGCCGGAGGGCAGGGAGACCCAGTACTTC. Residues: CASSSPEGRETQYF.

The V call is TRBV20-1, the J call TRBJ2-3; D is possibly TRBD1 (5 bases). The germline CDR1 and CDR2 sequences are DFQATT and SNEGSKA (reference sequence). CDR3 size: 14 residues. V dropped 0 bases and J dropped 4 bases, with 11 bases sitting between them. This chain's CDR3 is CSARDRVKPDTQYF. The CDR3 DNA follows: TGCAGTGCTAGAGACAGGGTAAAGCCAGATACGCAGTATTTT.

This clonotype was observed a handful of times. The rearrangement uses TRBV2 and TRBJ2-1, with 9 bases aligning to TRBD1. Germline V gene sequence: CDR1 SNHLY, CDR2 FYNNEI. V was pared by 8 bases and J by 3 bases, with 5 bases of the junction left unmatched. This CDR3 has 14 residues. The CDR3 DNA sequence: TGTGCCAGCTACCCGGGACAGGGCTACAATGAGCAGTTCTTC. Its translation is CASYPGQGYNEQFF.

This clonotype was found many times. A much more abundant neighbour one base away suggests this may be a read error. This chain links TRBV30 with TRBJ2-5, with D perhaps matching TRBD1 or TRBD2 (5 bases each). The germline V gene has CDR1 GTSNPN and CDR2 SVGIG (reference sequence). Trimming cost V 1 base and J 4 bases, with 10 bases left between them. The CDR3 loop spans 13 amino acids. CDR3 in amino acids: CAWSGVGGETQYF. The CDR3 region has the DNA TGTGCCTGGAGTGGAGTTGGGGGAGAGACCCAGTACTTC.

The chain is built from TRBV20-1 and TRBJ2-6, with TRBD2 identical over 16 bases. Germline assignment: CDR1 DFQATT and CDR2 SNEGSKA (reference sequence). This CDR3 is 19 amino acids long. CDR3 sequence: CRRVGLAGGLFSGANVLTF. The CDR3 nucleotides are TGCAGGAGAGTGGGACTAGCGGGGGGGCTGTTCTCTGGGGCCAACGTCCTGACTTTC.

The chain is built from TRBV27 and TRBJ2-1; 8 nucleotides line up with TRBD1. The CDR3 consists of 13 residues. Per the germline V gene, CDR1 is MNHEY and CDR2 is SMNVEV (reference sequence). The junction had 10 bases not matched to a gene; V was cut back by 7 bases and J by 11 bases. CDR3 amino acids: CASTGATGAQQFF. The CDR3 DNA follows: TGTGCCAGCACTGGGGCGACAGGGGCACAGCAGTTCTTC.

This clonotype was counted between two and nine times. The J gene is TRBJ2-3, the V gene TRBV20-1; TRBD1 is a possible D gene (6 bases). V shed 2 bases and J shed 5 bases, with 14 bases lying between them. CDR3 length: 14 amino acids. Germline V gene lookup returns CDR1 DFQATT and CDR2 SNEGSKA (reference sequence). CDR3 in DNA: TGCAGTGCTAGATATAGAGGACAGAGAGATACGCAGTATTTT. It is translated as CSARYRGQRDTQYF.

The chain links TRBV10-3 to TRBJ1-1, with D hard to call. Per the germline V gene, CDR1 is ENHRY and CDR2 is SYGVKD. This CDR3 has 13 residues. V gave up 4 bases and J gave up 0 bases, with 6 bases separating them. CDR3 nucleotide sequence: TGTGCCATCAGTGGGGAGATGAACACTGAAGCTTTCTTT. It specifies CAISGEMNTEAFF.

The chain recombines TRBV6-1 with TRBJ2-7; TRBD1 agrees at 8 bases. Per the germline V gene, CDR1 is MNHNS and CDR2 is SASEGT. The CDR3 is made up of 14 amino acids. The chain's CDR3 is CAGGRTGSSYEQYF. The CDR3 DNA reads TGTGCTGGGGGGCGGACAGGGAGCTCCTACGAGCAGTACTTC.